This record looks at one T cell receptor (beta chain) sequence and its context. The sample originates from a study of blood T cell repertoires in COVID-19. For the study at large: The United States, Italy and Spain supplied acute and convalescent COVID-19 samples. Sources were T cells, B-cell-depleted T cells, or PBMCs; the material itself was cDNA or gDNA.

How the authors handled the data: Nucleated cell number was recorded as an estimate derived from reference gene primer amplification. TCRdb's copy holds only in-frame clones and misses some; the assay was immunoSEQ multiplex PCR. The V and J calls and clone size are taken from that table; D and trimming were inferred from the DNA. The table lists some 97,000 clones, approximately 87% of them singletons, with around 13% in the top ten. From germline, CDR1 is SGHVS and CDR2 FQNEAQ. The V end was cut by 5 bases, the J end by 4 bases, with 20 bases between. The CDR3 sequence is 16 residues long. This TCR was recovered from a human donor in a cohort sampled during active COVID-19. The specimen was peripheral blood. The V and J genes are TRBV7-8 and TRBJ1-2; TRBD1 is a possible D gene (6 bases). In nucleotides, the CDR3 is TGTGCCAGCAGCCCCCCCGGGCGGGGAGGGGGCTATGGCTACACCTTC. Translating it yields CASSPPGRGGGYGYTF.